The next 14 T cell receptor beta chains were all read from a single sample in a study of regulatory T cells in long-lasting Graves disease. Arm-PCR of CDR3 regions and iRepertoire HTBI primers were used to build TCR beta libraries. Each CDR3 protein is one row after TCRdb ran MiXCR on the multiplex PCR reads. The table records some 350,000 distinct CDR3 sequences, 15% to 20% of them present only once. Described time point: newly diagnosed GD, antithyroid drugs for less than 3 months. Researchers made the TCR library from RNA that was extracted from PBMCs. These data were also filed under a second study, of T cells in Graves' hyperthyroidism and ophthalmopathy.

The sample in question was peripheral blood mononuclear cells (PBMCs), obtained at new diagnosis, from a patient treated with antithyroid drugs. Source of these receptors: a woman between 18 and 29 years old with Graves disease.

This clonotype was counted ten times or more. J is TRBJ2-1 and V is TRBV28; TRBD2 aligns across 9 bases. After removal of 1 base from V and 9 bases from J, the junction contained 13 bases not matched to a gene. The CDR3 is 17 amino acids. The germline V gene encodes CDR1 MDHEN and CDR2 SYDVKM. The CDR3 sequence is CASSLSPWREGPGEQFF. The CDR3 nucleotides are TGTGCCAGCAGTTTATCCCCGTGGCGGGAGGGCCCCGGTGAGCAGTTCTTC.

There are many counts of this clonotype. V usage is TRBV15 and J usage is TRBJ1-1; 9 bases are shared with TRBD1. The length of the CDR3 is 14 residues. J was trimmed by 5 bases and V by 3 bases; bases with no gene match: 4. The germline V gene has CDR1 LNHNV and CDR2 YYDKDF (reference sequence). CDR3 amino acids: CATSRTGGWTEAFF. For the CDR3, the DNA is TGTGCCACCAGCAGGACAGGGGGTTGGACTGAAGCTTTCTTT. The full variable domain, in which reference TRBV15 and TRBJ1-1 provide the parts outside the CDR3, is DAMVIQNPRYQVTQFGKPVTLSCSQTLNHNVMYWYQQKSSQAPKLLFHYYDKDFNNEADTPDNFQSRRPNTSFCFLDIRSPGLGDTAMYLCATSRTGGWTEAFFGQGTRLTVV.

V is TRBV20-1 and J is TRBJ1-1; tentative D call: TRBD1 (5 bases). CDR3 length: 15 amino acids. Trimming removed 0 bases at V and 7 bases at J, with 18 bases between. Germline CDR1 is DFQATT and CDR2 is SNEGSKA (reference sequence). CDR3 in DNA: TGCAGTGCTAGAGATCGAGGCCAGGGTGAAGGTGAAGCTTTCTTT. It encodes CSARDRGQGEGEAFF.

The genes are TRBV28 and TRBJ1-6; D might be TRBD1 (6 bases). The V and J ends lost 7 bases and 7 bases respectively, with 14 bases between them. Germline loops: CDR1 MDHEN, CDR2 SYDVKM. The CDR3 spans 14 residues. The CDR3 nucleotides are TGTGCCAGCACCTGGGGGGCCGCGAATTCACCCCTCCACTTT. This translates into CASTWGAANSPLHF.

This clonotype was detected a few times. The chain recombines TRBV29-1 with TRBJ1-2; D uncertain. The ends were cut back, 3 bases at V and 0 bases at J, with 23 bases in the middle. The germline V gene encodes CDR1 SQVTM and CDR2 ANQGSEA. The CDR3 covers 18 residues. The CDR3 reads CSVDTRASRESSNYGYTF. The CDR3, as DNA: TGCAGCGTTGATACTAGGGCCAGTCGTGAGTCGTCTAACTATGGCTACACCTTC.

Many counts were recorded for this clonotype. The chain joins TRBV10-3 to TRBJ2-2; D perhaps matches TRBD1 (5 bases). Germline V CDR1 and CDR2: ENHRY, SYGVKD. The CDR3 length is 15 residues. V was shortened by 4 bases and J by 5 bases, with 14 bases between the two germline ends. The DNA of the CDR3 is TGTGCCATCAGTGGGAGCAAGGCAGGGACCGGGGAGCTGTTTTTT. Translating it yields CAISGSKAGTGELFF.

The J gene is TRBJ1-3, the V gene TRBV6-1; D unclear. Germline V gene lookup returns CDR1 MNHNS and CDR2 SASEGT. CDR3 length equals 16 residues. The germline V and J ends were trimmed by 5 bases and 0 bases, with 14 bases remaining between them. CDR3 bases: TGTGCCAGCAGTACTTCCCGACGGGCCTCTGGAAACACCATATATTTT. As protein: CASSTSRRASGNTIYF.

The chain carries TRBV10-3 and TRBJ1-1; 9 nucleotides line up with TRBD1. CDR3 length: 15 residues. The germline gives CDR1 ENHRY, CDR2 SYGVKD. Written as DNA, the CDR3 is TGTGTCACCAACACTCCGGGACAGGGCGCGACTGAAGCTTTCTTT. It is translated as CVTNTPGQGATEAFF.

This clonotype was recorded at least ten times. The V gene is TRBV28, the J gene TRBJ1-1; D not certain. V was shortened by 4 bases and J by 0 bases, with 21 bases between the two germline ends. The CDR3 length is 18 residues. Germline assignment: CDR1 MDHEN and CDR2 SYDVKM. In nucleotides, the CDR3 is TGTGCCAGCAGTTCCTTATGGCAGCTCACTTCAATGAACACTGAAGCTTTCTTT. Amino acid sequence: CASSSLWQLTSMNTEAFF.

The chain couples TRBV10-3 to TRBJ2-1, with D unresolved. V was cut by 8 bases and J by 8 bases, with 19 bases left in between. CDR1 and CDR2 (germline): ENHRY, SYGVKD. The length of the CDR3 is 14 residues. CDR3 nucleotide sequence: TGTGCCATCGGGCTGGGTTGGACCCTCGATGAGCAGTTCTTC. Its protein is CAIGLGWTLDEQFF.

This clonotype was observed many times. The chain recombines TRBV11-3 with TRBJ1-1, with D tentatively TRBD1 (6 bases). The CDR3 extends over 13 amino acids. Germline CDR1 is SGHNT and CDR2 is YENEEA. V was trimmed by 0 bases and J by 11 bases, leaving 13 bases between them. CDR3 DNA: TGTGCCAGCAGCTTAGACCCTACAGGGAACGCTTTCTTT. Its translation is CASSLDPTGNAFF.

The genes are TRBV4-1 and TRBJ2-7; TRBD1 is a possible D gene (6 bases). The V gene lost 4 bases and the J gene lost 2 bases, with 15 bases spanning the gap. The germline CDR1 and CDR2 sequences are MGHRA and YSYEKL. CDR3 size: 15 residues. The CDR3 protein is CASSPPGDLTYEQYF. Here the CDR3 DNA reads TGCGCCAGCAGCCCCCCAGGGGATCTAACCTACGAGCAGTACTTC.

In its sample, this clonotype was seen many times. This chain connects TRBV5-1 to TRBJ2-1; TRBD1 matches 11 bases. Trimming at V came to 0 bases and at J to 8 bases, leaving 10 bases not matched to a gene. The CDR3 runs to 17 residues. Germline assignment: CDR1 SGHRS and CDR2 YFSETQ. The CDR3 DNA reads TGCGCCAGCAGCTTGGGAGGAGCTGGACAGGGGGCGGATGAGCAGTTCTTC. This sequence encodes CASSLGGAGQGADEQFF.

This clonotype was counted ten times or more. The genes are TRBV6-1 and TRBJ2-7; 10 bases line up with TRBD2. The trim removed 6 bases at V and 0 bases at J, leaving 8 bases unmatched. The CDR3 has 16 residues. Germline-derived CDR1 and CDR2 are MNHNS and SASEGT. CDR3 nucleotides: TGTGCCAGCAGACTGACCGGGACTAGCGTCTCCTACGAGCAGTACTTC. Its translation is CASRLTGTSVSYEQYF.